The following is a T cell receptor (beta chain) sequence with its context. The V and J ends lost 2 bases and 7 bases respectively, with 6 bases between them. Germline CDR1 and CDR2: MNHEY and SVGAGI. CDR3 size: 11 residues. This specimen comes from a study of shared clonotypes between healthy human individuals. Assay used: immunoSEQ multiplex PCR; TCRdb lists only in-frame clones, some missing. The sample lists a few million clones; approximately 95% were seen once. This chain joins TRBV6-5 and TRBJ2-7, with D possibly TRBD2 on 6 matching bases. This receptor was taken from a man younger than 35 in good health. Some clones in this sample may be carry-over from other donors' samples. The sample taken for sequencing was naive CD4+ T cells from PBMCs. Noted subset: CD45RA+ positively selected. CDR3 sequence: CASSYREEQYF. CDR3 sequence (DNA): TGTGCCAGCAGTTACCGGGAGGAGCAGTACTTC.